The rows below give T cell receptor beta chains drawn from one sample of a study of T cells after yellow fever vaccination. TCRdb recomputed calls from the 5' RACE reads with MiXCR, one row per CDR3 protein. The sample holds around 350,000 distinct CDR3 sequences, around 10% seen once. The starting material was PBMCs, obtained on the day of the first yellow fever vaccination. The receptor source for this set is a man in his late teens or twenties who received the YFV17D yellow fever vaccine. The CDR3 runs from the conserved cysteine through the conserved F or W. D genes are given only for firm matches. Clone sizes are given selectively: once, few, many, or a class where the clone is expanded.

cdr3_aa: CASSLETGQLDGYTF; cdr3_nt: TGTGCCAGCAGCTTAGAAACAGGACAGTTGGATGGCTACACCTTC; cdr3_length: 15; v_call: TRBV7-9; j_call: TRBJ1-2; d_call: -; clone_size: -
cdr3_aa: CASSPVTSGTGELFF; cdr3_nt: TGCGCCAGCAGCCCGGTGACTAGCGGCACCGGGGAGCTGTTTTTT; cdr3_length: 15; v_call: TRBV5-1; j_call: TRBJ2-2; d_call: TRBD2; clone_size: -
cdr3_aa: CATRQTGSYNEQFF; cdr3_nt: TGTGCCACCCGACAGACAGGGTCCTACAATGAGCAGTTCTTC; cdr3_length: 14; v_call: TRBV15; j_call: TRBJ2-1; d_call: TRBD1; clone_size: few
cdr3_aa: CSASDGQGIYGYTF; cdr3_nt: TGCAGTGCTAGTGATGGACAGGGTATTTATGGCTACACCTTC; cdr3_length: 14; v_call: TRBV20-1; j_call: TRBJ1-2; d_call: TRBD1; clone_size: few
cdr3_aa: CAISGAENTGELFF; cdr3_nt: TGTGCCATCAGCGGCGCCGAGAACACCGGGGAGCTGTTTTTT; cdr3_length: 14; v_call: TRBV10-3; j_call: TRBJ2-2; d_call: -; clone_size: few
cdr3_aa: CASSAGVQKGDTQYF; cdr3_nt: TGTGCCAGCTCGGCGGGGGTCCAGAAGGGGGATACGCAGTATTTT; cdr3_length: 15; v_call: TRBV9; j_call: TRBJ2-3; d_call: TRBD2; clone_size: -
cdr3_aa: CASSRLGTGDQPQHF; cdr3_nt: TGTGCCAGTAGTCGCCTCGGGACAGGGGATCAGCCCCAGCATTTT; cdr3_length: 15; v_call: TRBV19; j_call: TRBJ1-5; d_call: TRBD1; clone_size: few
cdr3_aa: CASSLRSGDNSPLHF; cdr3_nt: TGCGCCAGCAGCTTGCGGTCAGGCGATAATTCACCCCTCCACTTT; cdr3_length: 15; v_call: TRBV5-1; j_call: TRBJ1-6; d_call: -; clone_size: -
cdr3_aa: CSARRGLQSPQETQYF; cdr3_nt: TGCAGTGCTAGAAGGGGCCTGCAGTCACCTCAAGAGACCCAGTACTTC; cdr3_length: 16; v_call: TRBV20-1; j_call: TRBJ2-5; d_call: -; clone_size: few
cdr3_aa: CASSLVTGYTEAFF; cdr3_nt: TGTGCCAGCAGCTTAGTCACAGGATACACTGAAGCTTTCTTT; cdr3_length: 14; v_call: TRBV7-2; j_call: TRBJ1-1; d_call: -; clone_size: -
cdr3_aa: CASSASRVQNTEAFF; cdr3_nt: TGTGCCAGCAGCGCTTCACGGGTCCAAAACACTGAAGCTTTCTTT; cdr3_length: 15; v_call: TRBV7-3; j_call: TRBJ1-1; d_call: -; clone_size: few
cdr3_aa: CASSYPAGGADSPLHF; cdr3_nt: TGTGCCAGCAGTTACCCGGCGGGGGGGGCGGATTCACCCCTCCACTTT; cdr3_length: 16; v_call: TRBV6-5; j_call: TRBJ1-6; d_call: -; clone_size: -
cdr3_aa: CASSLESREGAFF; cdr3_nt: TGTGCCAGCAGCTTGGAGTCCAGGGAGGGAGCTTTCTTT; cdr3_length: 13; v_call: TRBV5-4; j_call: TRBJ1-1; d_call: -; clone_size: -
cdr3_aa: CASSVSGTGYGYTF; cdr3_nt: TGTGCCAGCAGTGTCTCAGGAACTGGGTATGGCTACACCTTC; cdr3_length: 14; v_call: TRBV25-1; j_call: TRBJ1-2; d_call: -; clone_size: few
cdr3_aa: CASSEYIQGNEQFF; cdr3_nt: TGTGCCAGCAGTGAATATATTCAGGGCAATGAGCAGTTCTTC; cdr3_length: 14; v_call: TRBV25-1; j_call: TRBJ2-1; d_call: -; clone_size: many
cdr3_aa: CASSLAGGRVETQYF; cdr3_nt: TGTGCCAGCAGCCTAGCGGGGGGGCGCGTGGAGACCCAGTACTTC; cdr3_length: 15; v_call: TRBV7-9; j_call: TRBJ2-5; d_call: TRBD2; clone_size: once
cdr3_aa: CASSLVLSSGYEQYF; cdr3_nt: TGTGCCAGCAGCTTGGTTTTGTCTAGCGGGTACGAGCAGTACTTC; cdr3_length: 15; v_call: TRBV5-5; j_call: TRBJ2-7; d_call: TRBD2; clone_size: -
cdr3_aa: CASSFVGQETQYF; cdr3_nt: TGTGCCAGCAGTTTTGTGGGCCAAGAGACCCAGTACTTC; cdr3_length: 13; v_call: TRBV27; j_call: TRBJ2-5; d_call: -; clone_size: -
cdr3_aa: CASSLDAGGSNEQFF; cdr3_nt: TGTGCCAGCAGCTTGGATGCGGGGGGGTCCAATGAGCAGTTCTTC; cdr3_length: 15; v_call: TRBV5-4; j_call: TRBJ2-1; d_call: TRBD2; clone_size: -
cdr3_aa: CASSLKIRQYF; cdr3_nt: TGTGCCAGCAGCTTGAAGATTCGACAGTACTTC; cdr3_length: 11; v_call: TRBV7-2; j_call: TRBJ2-5; d_call: -; clone_size: few
cdr3_aa: CASSGFTGDAEAFF; cdr3_nt: TGTGCCAGCAGTGGCTTCACAGGGGACGCTGAAGCTTTCTTT; cdr3_length: 14; v_call: TRBV6-1; j_call: TRBJ1-1; d_call: TRBD1; clone_size: few
cdr3_aa: CASGAARNEKLFF; cdr3_nt: TGTGCCAGCGGGGCAGCACGTAATGAAAAACTGTTTTTT; cdr3_length: 13; v_call: TRBV7-2; j_call: TRBJ1-4; d_call: -; clone_size: -
cdr3_aa: CASSLGGLGNQPQHF; cdr3_nt: TGTGCCAGCTCTCTTGGAGGGTTGGGCAATCAGCCCCAGCATTTT; cdr3_length: 15; v_call: TRBV12-3/TRBV12-4; j_call: TRBJ1-5; d_call: -; clone_size: many
cdr3_aa: CASRGGVMTEAFF; cdr3_nt: TGTGCCAGCAGGGGGGGGGTAATGACTGAAGCTTTCTTT; cdr3_length: 13; v_call: TRBV2; j_call: TRBJ1-1; d_call: -; clone_size: -
cdr3_aa: CASSEVDRDGYTF; cdr3_nt: TGTGCCAGCAGTGAAGTTGACAGGGACGGCTACACCTTC; cdr3_length: 13; v_call: TRBV6-1; j_call: TRBJ1-2; d_call: TRBD1; clone_size: -
cdr3_aa: CSANPGLAKNIQYF; cdr3_nt: TGCAGTGCTAATCCAGGCTTAGCCAAAAACATTCAGTACTTC; cdr3_length: 14; v_call: TRBV20-1; j_call: TRBJ2-4; d_call: -; clone_size: -
cdr3_aa: CASSVGPEGNEKLFF; cdr3_nt: TGCGCCAGCAGCGTCGGGCCCGAAGGGAATGAAAAACTGTTTTTT; cdr3_length: 15; v_call: TRBV5-1; j_call: TRBJ1-4; d_call: -; clone_size: few
cdr3_aa: CSGGWGVNTEAFF; cdr3_nt: TGCAGTGGGGGGTGGGGTGTGAACACTGAAGCTTTCTTT; cdr3_length: 13; v_call: TRBV20-1; j_call: TRBJ1-1; d_call: -; clone_size: -
cdr3_aa: CATSRDNGVAEAFF; cdr3_nt: TGTGCCACCAGCAGAGATAACGGGGTAGCTGAAGCTTTCTTT; cdr3_length: 14; v_call: TRBV15; j_call: TRBJ1-1; d_call: -; clone_size: few
cdr3_aa: CASTNRPGQPQHF; cdr3_nt: TGTGCCAGCACCAATCGACCGGGACAGCCCCAGCATTTT; cdr3_length: 13; v_call: TRBV5-4; j_call: TRBJ1-5; d_call: -; clone_size: -
cdr3_aa: CASCLPGGGHNEQFF; cdr3_nt: TGTGCCAGCTGCCTTCCGGGCGGGGGACACAATGAGCAGTTCTTC; cdr3_length: 15; v_call: TRBV3-1; j_call: TRBJ2-1; d_call: TRBD2; clone_size: once
cdr3_aa: CASSSPAGTNTEAFF; cdr3_nt: TGTGCCAGCAGCTCCCCTGCGGGTACGAACACTGAAGCTTTCTTT; cdr3_length: 15; v_call: TRBV7-9; j_call: TRBJ1-1; d_call: -; clone_size: -
cdr3_aa: CASSHVVWQGNDEQYF; cdr3_nt: TGCGCCAGCAGCCATGTAGTGTGGCAGGGGAACGACGAGCAGTACTTC; cdr3_length: 16; v_call: TRBV4-3; j_call: TRBJ2-7; d_call: -; clone_size: -
cdr3_aa: CSARGQGYGYTF; cdr3_nt: TGCAGTGCTAGGGGTCAGGGCTATGGCTACACCTTC; cdr3_length: 12; v_call: TRBV20-1; j_call: TRBJ1-2; d_call: -; clone_size: -
cdr3_aa: CASRNSLVRVSSPLHF; cdr3_nt: TGTGCCAGCAGGAACTCGTTGGTTAGAGTGTCCTCACCCCTCCACTTT; cdr3_length: 16; v_call: TRBV6-2/TRBV6-3; j_call: TRBJ1-6; d_call: -; clone_size: -
cdr3_aa: CASSYSGGGTYEQYF; cdr3_nt: TGTGCCAGCAGTTACTCCGGCGGGGGCACCTACGAGCAGTACTTC; cdr3_length: 15; v_call: TRBV6-5; j_call: TRBJ2-7; d_call: -; clone_size: few
cdr3_aa: CASRPPPASGPEPYQETQYF; cdr3_nt: TGTGCCAGCAGGCCACCCCCGGCTAGCGGGCCTGAACCGTACCAAGAGACCCAGTACTTC; cdr3_length: 20; v_call: TRBV11-1; j_call: TRBJ2-5; d_call: TRBD2; clone_size: few